The entry that follows covers one T cell receptor beta chain sequence. These data originate in a study of T cell responses to AZD1222 COVID-19 vaccine. V was clipped by 6 bases and J by 0 bases; unmatched bases: 2. The V gene's germline CDR1 is MNHEY and CDR2 SVGAGI. This CDR3 spans 13 amino acids. TCRdb's copy holds only in-frame clones and misses some; the assay was immunoSEQ multiplex PCR. The sample has 75,000 to 90,000 clones; roughly 90% are singletons. The input for sequencing was peripheral blood, taken 28 days after the second AZD1222 dose. V gene TRBV6-5 combines with J gene TRBJ2-7; 7 bases fit TRBD2. This sequence originates from an adult who received the AZD1222 COVID-19 vaccine. The CDR3 bases are TGTGCCAGCAGAGTAGCGGGCTCCTACGAGCAGTACTTC. It translates to CASRVAGSYEQYF.